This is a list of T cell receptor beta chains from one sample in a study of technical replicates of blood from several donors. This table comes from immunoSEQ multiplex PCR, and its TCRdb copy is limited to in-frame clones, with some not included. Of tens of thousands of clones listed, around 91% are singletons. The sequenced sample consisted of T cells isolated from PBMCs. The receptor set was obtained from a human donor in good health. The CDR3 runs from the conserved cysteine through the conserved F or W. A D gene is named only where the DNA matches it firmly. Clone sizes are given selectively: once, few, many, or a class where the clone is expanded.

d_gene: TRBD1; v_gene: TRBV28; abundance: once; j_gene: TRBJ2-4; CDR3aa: CASSPLRGRIQYF; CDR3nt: TGTGCCAGCAGTCCCTTGAGGGGGCGCATTCAGTACTTC
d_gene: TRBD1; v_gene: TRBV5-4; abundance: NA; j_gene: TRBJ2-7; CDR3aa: CASSPLGQGVHEQYF; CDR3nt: TGTGCCAGCAGCCCCTTGGGACAGGGGGTCCACGAGCAGTACTTC
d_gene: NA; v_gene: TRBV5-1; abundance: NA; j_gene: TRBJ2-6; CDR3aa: CASSVTALSGANVLTF; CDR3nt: TGCGCCAGCAGCGTAACAGCCCTCTCTGGGGCCAACGTCCTGACTTTC
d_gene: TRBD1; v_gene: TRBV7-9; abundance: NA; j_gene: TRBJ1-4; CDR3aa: CASSERGGTGPEKLFF; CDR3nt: TGTGCCAGCAGCGAGCGGGGCGGGACAGGGCCAGAAAAACTGTTTTTT
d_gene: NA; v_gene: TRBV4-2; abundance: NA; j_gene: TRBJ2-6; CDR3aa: CASSQDTGSGANVLTF; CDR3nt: TGTGCCAGCAGCCAAGACACAGGGTCTGGGGCCAACGTCCTGACTTTC
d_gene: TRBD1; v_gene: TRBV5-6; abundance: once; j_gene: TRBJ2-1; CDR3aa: CASSFRDRVYNEQFF; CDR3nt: TGTGCCAGCAGCTTCCGGGACAGGGTCTACAATGAGCAGTTCTTC
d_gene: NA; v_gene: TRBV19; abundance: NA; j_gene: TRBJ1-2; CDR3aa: CASSIGQNNYGYTF; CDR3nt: TGTGCCAGTAGTATAGGACAGAACAACTATGGCTACACCTTC
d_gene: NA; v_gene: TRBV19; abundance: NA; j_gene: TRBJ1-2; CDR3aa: CASSILALGSGYTF; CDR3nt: TGTGCCAGTAGTATATTAGCTTTGGGGAGTGGCTACACCTTC
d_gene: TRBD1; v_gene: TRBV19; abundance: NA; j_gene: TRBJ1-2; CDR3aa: CASFQPGGTIPDYGYTF; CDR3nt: TGTGCCAGTTTCCAGCCAGGGGGCACCATACCTGACTATGGCTACACCTTC
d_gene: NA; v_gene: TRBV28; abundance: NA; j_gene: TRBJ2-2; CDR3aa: CASSRPTTGANTGELFF; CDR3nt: TGTGCCAGCAGTCGTCCTACGACAGGAGCGAACACCGGGGAGCTGTTTTTT